These 10 T cell receptor beta chains originate from one sample sequenced in a study of Ad26.COV2.S vaccination and SARS-CoV-2 variants. Treatment reported: approximately 18 received Ad26.COV2.S at low or high dose, single or two shots; 5 received placebo; per-sample allocation not given. Vaccine and placebo recipients were sampled on day 63 after the first injection. Generated by immunoSEQ multiplex PCR, the TCRdb table keeps only in-frame clones and is missing some. The data contain about 350,000 clones, roughly 90% of them seen just once; the ten biggest clones take up roughly 6%. Sequencing used peripheral blood, obtained in a trial of Ad26.COV2.S vaccine versus placebo. The receptors shown here come from a person between 18 and 65 years old who received the Ad26.COV2.S COVID-19 vaccine or a placebo.

V and J are TRBV7-6 and TRBJ2-5, with 13 positions matching TRBD2. The germline V gene has CDR1 SGHVS and CDR2 FNYEAQ. The CDR3 loop spans 17 amino acids. With 5 bases clipped from V and 6 bases from J, the junction kept 12 bases outside the gene matches. The CDR3 protein is CASSVRGGLAGVQTQYF. The CDR3 nucleotides are TGTGCCAGCAGCGTGAGGGGAGGACTAGCGGGAGTACAGACCCAGTACTTC.

This chain uses TRBV3-1 (or the pseudogene TRBV3-2) with TRBJ2-1; 12 bases align to TRBD2. With 4 bases clipped from V and 0 bases from J, the junction kept 10 bases outside the gene matches. Germline CDR1 reads LGHDT; CDR2 reads YNNKEL (reference sequence). The CDR3 is 19 amino acids. CDR3 DNA sequence: TGTGCCAGCAGCCTTGGACTAGCGGGGCTAAAAGGCTCCTACAATGAGCAGTTCTTC. Translation gives CASSLGLAGLKGSYNEQFF.

V and J are TRBV5-1 and TRBJ2-3, with D tentatively TRBD1 (6 bases). The V end lost 0 bases, the J end lost 4 bases, and 12 bases lay between the germline ends. The CDR3 loop spans 15 amino acids. The V gene's germline CDR1 is SGHRS and CDR2 YFSETQ. CDR3 protein: CASSLGVQGSDTQYF. CDR3 DNA sequence: TGCGCCAGCAGCTTGGGGGTTCAGGGGTCAGATACGCAGTATTTT.

The V gene is TRBV6-2 or TRBV6-3, the J gene TRBJ2-1, with D possibly TRBD1 on 6 matching bases. This CDR3 spans 14 amino acids. Germline values: CDR1 MNHEY, CDR2 SVGEGT. Trimming stripped 4 bases from V and 3 bases from J, with 10 bases between. The DNA of the CDR3 is TGTGCCAGCAGTTCCCAGGGGTTCTACAATGAGCAGTTCTTC. The encoded protein is CASSSQGFYNEQFF.

The rearrangement uses TRBV6-5 and TRBJ2-3; TRBD2 matches at 8 bases. V lost 10 bases, J lost 6 bases, and 12 bases stayed unmatched. Germline CDR1 is MNHEY and CDR2 is SVGAGI. There are 14 residues in the CDR3. The CDR3 reads CATLSREAGDTQYF. The CDR3 DNA follows: TGTGCCACCCTCTCGCGGGAGGCGGGGGATACGCAGTATTTT.

The rearrangement links TRBV5-4 to TRBJ1-1, with D possibly being TRBD1 (6 bases). From germline, CDR1 is SGHNT and CDR2 YYREEE (reference sequence). CDR3 length: 16 amino acids. Trimming left V 0 bases short and J 2 bases short, with 14 bases between. The CDR3 nucleotides read TGTGCCAGCAGCTTGGGTGGACAGCCCCTCAACACTGAAGCTTTCTTT. Its protein product is CASSLGGQPLNTEAFF. Full variable domain (outside the CDR3, taken from reference TRBV5-4 and TRBJ1-1): ETGVTQSPTHLIKTRGQQVTLRCSSQSGHNTVSWYQQALGQGPQFIFQYYREEENGRGNFPPRFSGLQFPNYSSELNVNALELDDSALYLCASSLGGQPLNTEAFFGQGTRLTVV.

The chain has TRBV6-5 and TRBJ2-1; 9 bases are a match to TRBD2. V gave up 3 bases and J gave up 8 bases; unmatched junction bases: 11. Germline values: CDR1 MNHEY, CDR2 SVGAGI. The CDR3 is 16 amino acids. The CDR3 coding sequence is TGTGCCAGCAGTTATCAGGGGTTTAGCGGGAGCGATGAGCAGTTCTTC. It translates to CASSYQGFSGSDEQFF.

The chain carries TRBV14 and TRBJ2-1, with 8 bases identical to TRBD2. Germline loops: CDR1 SGHDN, CDR2 FVKESK. The CDR3 loop spans 16 amino acids. Germline trimming cut 1 base from V and 13 bases from J; bases unmatched to any gene: 15. DNA for the CDR3: TGTGCCAGCAGCCAAGTGATAGCGGGATCATGGCGGACCCAGTTCTTC. Its protein is CASSQVIAGSWRTQFF.

The chain has TRBV4-3 and TRBJ2-1; 10 nucleotides match TRBD1. J gave up 8 bases and V 1 base, and 8 bases lay outside the gene matches. Germline-derived CDR1 and CDR2 are LGHNA and YSLEER. This CDR3 contains 16 residues. CDR3 DNA: TGCGCCAGCAGCCAAGGTCGGGACAGGGGCGGGGATGAGCAGTTCTTC. The encoded protein is CASSQGRDRGGDEQFF.

The chain carries TRBV28 and TRBJ1-2; 9 bases map to TRBD1. V trimming: 8 bases; J trimming: 4 bases; junction bases outside the gene matches: 17. CDR1 is MDHEN, CDR2 SYDVKM, per germline. The CDR3 sequence is 17 residues long. Written as DNA, the CDR3 is TGTGCCAGCCGAGGGGGGGACAGGGCGGAGAAAAGCTATGGCTACACCTTC. This codes for CASRGGDRAEKSYGYTF.